Listed below are T cell receptor beta chains from one sample, sequenced in a study of post-analysis software for immune sequencing data. TCRdb called the PCR reads again in MiXCR, with one record for every CDR3 protein. The sample has hundreds of thousands of distinct CDR3 sequences, less than 40% seen once. The sample taken for sequencing was blood. These TCRs come from a girl aged 5 to 17 with multiple sclerosis. The CDR3 runs from the conserved cysteine through the conserved F or W. Fields, in order: J gene, D gene, V gene, clone size, CDR3 protein, CDR3 DNA. The D gene is left open where the match is weak. A row's size may be missing; if present it is once, few, many or a size class.

TRBJ1-1	-	TRBV7-2	-	CASSLGGGLYTEAFF	TGTGCCAGCAGCCTTGGAGGGGGGCTTTACACTGAAGCTTTCTTT
TRBJ1-1	TRBD1	TRBV9	-	CASSATGANTEAFF	TGTGCCAGCAGCGCGACAGGGGCCAACACTGAAGCTTTCTTT
TRBJ2-7	-	TRBV7-8	-	CASSFEEFSYEQYF	TGTGCCAGCAGCTTTGAGGAGTTCTCCTACGAGCAGTACTTC
TRBJ2-7	-	TRBV14	few	CASSQLGREQYF	TGTGCCAGCAGCCAACTGGGTCGCGAGCAGTACTTC
TRBJ2-5	TRBD1	TRBV25-1	few	CASSAGTGGWETQYF	TGTGCCAGCAGTGCCGGGACAGGGGGTTGGGAGACCCAGTACTTC
TRBJ1-2	-	TRBV19	few	CASSISPFLGAYGYTF	TGTGCCAGTAGTATCTCTCCCTTTCTTGGGGCATATGGCTACACCTTC
TRBJ2-7	TRBD1	TRBV11-1	-	CASSLGNRGSYEQYF	TGTGCCAGCAGCTTAGGTAACAGGGGCTCCTACGAGCAGTACTTC
TRBJ1-5	TRBD1	TRBV12-3/TRBV12-4	-	CASRAGTDSNRPQHF	TGTGCCAGCAGGGCAGGGACAGACTCTAATCGGCCCCAGCATTTT
TRBJ2-4	-	TRBV28	few	CASSLLIGQSLAKNIQYF	TGTGCCAGCAGCCTCTTGATCGGACAGTCCCTAGCCAAAAACATTCAGTACTTC
TRBJ1-2	TRBD1	TRBV25-1	-	CASSDSGQATNYGYTF	TGTGCCAGCAGTGACTCGGGACAGGCGACCAACTATGGCTACACCTTC
TRBJ2-1	TRBD2	TRBV4-1	once	CASSQAPGLASHNEQFF	TGCGCCAGCAGCCAAGCACCGGGACTAGCGAGTCACAATGAGCAGTTCTTC
TRBJ2-5	-	TRBV6-2/TRBV6-3	few	CASAGALQETQYF	TGTGCCAGCGCGGGGGCCCTCCAAGAGACCCAGTACTTC
TRBJ1-5	-	TRBV28	-	CASRDGNQPQHF	TGTGCCAGCCGGGACGGAAATCAGCCCCAGCATTTT
TRBJ2-1	-	TRBV4-1	-	CASSQVTIQVEQFF	TGCGCCAGCAGCCAAGTGACCATCCAGGTTGAGCAGTTCTTC
TRBJ2-5	TRBD2	TRBV20-1	many	CSAGRPSGGEETQYF	TGCAGTGCTGGCAGGCCTAGCGGGGGGGAAGAGACCCAGTACTTC
TRBJ1-2	-	TRBV6-6	few	CASSQINGYTF	TGTGCCAGCAGTCAAATTAATGGCTACACCTTC
TRBJ2-1	TRBD2	TRBV6-6	few	CASSLKTSGSYNEQFF	TGTGCCAGCAGTCTGAAGACTAGCGGCTCCTACAATGAGCAGTTCTTC
TRBJ1-2	-	TRBV20-1	once	CSARDPAERYGYTF	TGCAGTGCTAGAGATCCAGCCGAACGTTATGGCTACACCTTC
TRBJ2-1	-	TRBV29-1	-	CSVVTGFGYNEQFF	TGCAGCGTCGTGACAGGCTTCGGCTACAATGAGCAGTTCTTC
TRBJ1-1	-	TRBV5-5	few	CASSFTTTANTEAFF	TGTGCCAGCAGCTTTACTACGACAGCGAACACTGAAGCTTTCTTT
TRBJ1-4	-	TRBV7-2	few	CASRLGGGGSNEKLFF	TGTGCCAGCCGGCTAGGGGGGGGCGGGAGTAATGAAAAACTGTTTTTT
TRBJ1-2	TRBD1	TRBV7-2	-	CASSPRTGEEYGYTF	TGTGCCAGCAGCCCGAGGACAGGGGAGGAATATGGCTACACCTTC
TRBJ2-4	TRBD1	TRBV4-3	-	CASSQDFGNRGAFGAKNIQYF	TGCGCCAGCAGCCAAGATTTCGGGAACAGGGGGGCCTTTGGGGCCAAAAACATTCAGTACTTC
TRBJ2-1	TRBD2	TRBV5-1	few	CASSLMAGDNEQFF	TGCGCCAGCAGCTTGATGGCGGGGGACAATGAGCAGTTCTTC
TRBJ1-2	TRBD1	TRBV5-1	few	CASGTAAYGYTF	TGCGCCAGTGGGACAGCTGCTTATGGCTACACCTTC
TRBJ2-3	-	TRBV12-3/TRBV12-4	few	CASSWVRFSTDTQYF	TGTGCCAGCAGTTGGGTCCGCTTCTCCACAGATACGCAGTATTTT
TRBJ1-5	-	TRBV27	-	CASSPRHTNQPQHF	TGTGCCAGCAGTCCACGACACACCAATCAGCCCCAGCATTTT
TRBJ2-3	TRBD2	TRBV4-2	-	CASSSRTSGDTDTQYF	TGTGCCAGCAGCTCCCGGACTAGCGGGGACACAGATACGCAGTATTTT
TRBJ2-3	-	TRBV6-5	few	CASRYSIRADTQYF	TGTGCCAGCAGGTACTCGATCCGCGCGGATACGCAGTATTTT
TRBJ2-5	-	TRBV4-2	-	CASSQDRGGIQETQYF	TGTGCCAGCAGCCAAGATCGGGGAGGAATCCAAGAGACCCAGTACTTC
TRBJ1-6	-	TRBV20-1	few	CSARDGGNTGNSPLHF	TGCAGTGCTAGAGATGGGGGTAATACCGGGAATTCACCCCTCCACTTT
TRBJ1-5	-	TRBV6-5	few	CASSYSARGNQPQHF	TGTGCCAGCAGTTACTCGGCCAGGGGAAATCAGCCCCAGCATTTT
TRBJ1-2	-	TRBV4-3	few	CASSQEAFGDGYTF	TGCGCCAGCAGCCAAGAAGCCTTTGGGGACGGCTACACCTTC
TRBJ2-5	TRBD2	TRBV29-1	-	CSVELAGDQETQYF	TGCAGCGTTGAACTAGCGGGGGATCAAGAGACCCAGTACTTC
TRBJ2-1	-	TRBV7-9	many	CASSLFQSGEQFF	TGTGCCAGCAGCCTCTTCCAGTCGGGGGAGCAGTTCTTC
TRBJ2-5	-	TRBV7-2	few	CASSFNIQETQYF	TGTGCCAGCAGCTTTAATATCCAAGAGACCCAGTACTTC
TRBJ2-1	TRBD2	TRBV2	few	CASSQLAGAHEQFF	TGTGCCAGCAGCCAACTAGCGGGGGCTCATGAGCAGTTCTTC
TRBJ2-2	TRBD1	TRBV28	few	CASRIQGATGELFF	TGTGCCAGCCGCATACAGGGGGCCACCGGGGAGCTGTTTTTT
TRBJ1-1	-	TRBV12-3/TRBV12-4	many	CASSPPINTEAFF	TGTGCCAGCAGTCCGCCGATTAACACTGAAGCTTTCTTT
TRBJ1-5	TRBD1	TRBV29-1	few	CSVEKRQGLLGQPQHF	TGCAGCGTCGAGAAGCGACAGGGACTGCTCGGGCAGCCCCAGCATTTT
TRBJ1-2	-	TRBV20-1	once	CSAREGYPNYGYTF	TGCAGTGCTAGGGAGGGATACCCAAACTATGGCTACACCTTC
TRBJ2-2	-	TRBV29-1	-	CSVHGTPENTGELFF	TGCAGCGTTCACGGGACACCCGAAAACACCGGGGAGCTGTTTTTT
TRBJ2-5	-	TRBV9	-	CASSVVIGEETQYF	TGTGCCAGCAGCGTAGTTATAGGGGAAGAGACCCAGTACTTC
TRBJ1-2	TRBD1	TRBV12-3/TRBV12-4	-	CASGTGALSYGYTF	TGTGCCAGCGGGACAGGGGCACTCTCCTATGGCTACACCTTC
TRBJ2-1	-	TRBV10-3	few	CAISESMGRDSSYNEQFF	TGTGCCATCAGTGAGTCGATGGGGCGGGACAGCTCCTACAATGAGCAGTTCTTC
TRBJ1-5	TRBD1	TRBV7-2	-	CASSFRGSNQPQHF	TGTGCCAGCAGCTTCAGGGGGAGCAATCAGCCCCAGCATTTT
TRBJ1-2	-	TRBV12-3/TRBV12-4	-	CASSLQFRGGYTF	TGTGCCAGCAGTTTACAGTTCAGGGGTGGCTACACCTTC
TRBJ2-3	TRBD2	TRBV3-1	few	CASSPRLAGGNGTDTQYF	TGTGCCAGCAGCCCTAGGCTAGCGGGGGGGAACGGCACAGATACGCAGTATTTT
TRBJ2-1	TRBD2	TRBV20-1	many	CSAILAGFYNEQFF	TGCAGTGCTATCCTAGCGGGGTTCTACAATGAGCAGTTCTTC
TRBJ2-2	-	TRBV20-1	once	CSARDGLRETGELFF	TGCAGTGCTAGAGACGGCCTGCGGGAAACCGGGGAGCTGTTTTTT
TRBJ2-1	-	TRBV12-3/TRBV12-4	-	CASTTRGGAGSNEQFF	TGTGCCAGCACCACTCGGGGCGGGGCCGGGAGCAATGAGCAGTTCTTC
TRBJ2-1	-	TRBV5-1	-	CASSLGQGMNEQFF	TGCGCCAGCAGCTTGGGGCAGGGGATGAATGAGCAGTTCTTC
TRBJ1-1	-	TRBV7-9	-	CASSLEEGQAFF	TGTGCCAGCAGCTTAGAGGAGGGGCAAGCTTTCTTT
TRBJ1-1	-	TRBV29-1	many	CSVEGAAEAFF	TGCAGCGTTGAAGGGGCAGCTGAAGCTTTCTTT
TRBJ2-7	-	TRBV9	-	CASSVVGRAYEQYF	TGTGCCAGCAGCGTAGTAGGCAGGGCCTACGAGCAGTACTTC
TRBJ1-2	-	TRBV24-1	-	CATSDLYGDGYTF	TGTGCCACCAGTGATTTGTATGGGGATGGCTACACCTTC